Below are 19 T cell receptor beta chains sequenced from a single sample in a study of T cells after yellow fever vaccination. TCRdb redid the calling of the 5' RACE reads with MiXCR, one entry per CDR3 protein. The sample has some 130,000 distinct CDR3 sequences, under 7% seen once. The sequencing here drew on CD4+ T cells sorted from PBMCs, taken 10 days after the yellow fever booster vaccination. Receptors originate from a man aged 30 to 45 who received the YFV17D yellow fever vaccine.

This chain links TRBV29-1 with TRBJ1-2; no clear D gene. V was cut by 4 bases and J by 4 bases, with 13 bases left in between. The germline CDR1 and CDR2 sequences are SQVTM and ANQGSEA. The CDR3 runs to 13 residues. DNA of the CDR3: TGCAGCGTTGGGGTGAGGTCCTCCTATGGCTACACCTTC. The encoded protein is CSVGVRSSYGYTF.

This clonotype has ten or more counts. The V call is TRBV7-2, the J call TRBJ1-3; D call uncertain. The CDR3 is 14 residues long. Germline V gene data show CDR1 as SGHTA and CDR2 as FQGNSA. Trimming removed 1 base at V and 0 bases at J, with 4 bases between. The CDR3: CASSLGYSGNTIYF. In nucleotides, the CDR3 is TGTGCCAGCAGCTTAGGATACTCTGGAAACACCATATATTTT.

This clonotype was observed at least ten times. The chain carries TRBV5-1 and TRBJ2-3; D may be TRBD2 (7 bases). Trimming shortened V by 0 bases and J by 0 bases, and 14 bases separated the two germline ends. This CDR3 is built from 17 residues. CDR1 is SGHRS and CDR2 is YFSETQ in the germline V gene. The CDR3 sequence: CASSLGTGTKSTDTQYF. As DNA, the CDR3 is TGCGCCAGCAGCTTGGGTACAGGGACTAAGAGCACAGATACGCAGTATTTT.

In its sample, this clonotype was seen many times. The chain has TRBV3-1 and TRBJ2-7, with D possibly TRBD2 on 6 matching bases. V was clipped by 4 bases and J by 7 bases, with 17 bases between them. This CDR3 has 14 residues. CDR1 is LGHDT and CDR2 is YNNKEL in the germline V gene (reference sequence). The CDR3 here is CASSLGLLSLEQYF. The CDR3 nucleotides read TGTGCCAGCAGCCTGGGACTCCTATCTCTAGAGCAGTACTTC.

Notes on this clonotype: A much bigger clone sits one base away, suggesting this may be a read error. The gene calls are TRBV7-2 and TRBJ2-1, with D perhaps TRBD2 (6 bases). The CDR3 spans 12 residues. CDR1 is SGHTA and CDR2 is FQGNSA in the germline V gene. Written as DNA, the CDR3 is TGTGCCGGCAGCCGGACTATAAATGAGCAGTTCTTC. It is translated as CAGSRTINEQFF.

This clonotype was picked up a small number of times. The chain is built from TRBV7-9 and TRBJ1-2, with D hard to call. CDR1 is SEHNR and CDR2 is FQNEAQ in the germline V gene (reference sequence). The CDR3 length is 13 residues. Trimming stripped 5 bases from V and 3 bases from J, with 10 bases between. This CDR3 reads CASSPFQDYGYTF. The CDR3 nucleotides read TGTGCCAGCAGCCCCTTCCAAGACTATGGCTACACCTTC.

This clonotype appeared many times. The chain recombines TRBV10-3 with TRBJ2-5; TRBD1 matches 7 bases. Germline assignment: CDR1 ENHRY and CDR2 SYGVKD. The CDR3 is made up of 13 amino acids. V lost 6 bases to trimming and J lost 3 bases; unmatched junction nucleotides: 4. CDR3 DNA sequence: TGTGCCATCAGCTTAACAGGGGAAGAGACCCAGTACTTC. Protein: CAISLTGEETQYF.

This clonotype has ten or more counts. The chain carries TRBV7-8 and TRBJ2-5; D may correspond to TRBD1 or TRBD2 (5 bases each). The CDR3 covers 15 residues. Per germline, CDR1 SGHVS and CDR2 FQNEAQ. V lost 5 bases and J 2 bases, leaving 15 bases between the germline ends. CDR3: CASSRDRFLQETQYF. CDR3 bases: TGTGCCAGCAGCCGGGACCGATTCCTGCAAGAGACCCAGTACTTC.

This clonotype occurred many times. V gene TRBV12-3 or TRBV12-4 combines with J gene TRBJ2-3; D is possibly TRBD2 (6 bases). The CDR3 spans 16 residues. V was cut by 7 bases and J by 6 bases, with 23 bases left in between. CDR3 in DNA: TGTGCCAGCATCCTACCGCAACTAGCTGGTGAGGATACGCAGTATTTT. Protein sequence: CASILPQLAGEDTQYF.

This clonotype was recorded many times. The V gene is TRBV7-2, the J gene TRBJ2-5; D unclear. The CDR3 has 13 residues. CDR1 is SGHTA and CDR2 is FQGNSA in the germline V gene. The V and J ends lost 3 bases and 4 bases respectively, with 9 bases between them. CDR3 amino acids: CASSFASGETQYF. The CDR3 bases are TGTGCCAGCAGCTTTGCCAGTGGAGAGACCCAGTACTTC.

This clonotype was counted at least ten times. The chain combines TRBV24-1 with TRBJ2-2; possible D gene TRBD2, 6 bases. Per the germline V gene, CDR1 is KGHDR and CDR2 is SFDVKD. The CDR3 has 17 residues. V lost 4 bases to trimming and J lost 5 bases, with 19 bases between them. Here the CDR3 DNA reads TGTGCCACCAGTGACCCACGGTCCGGGAGCGGTACCGGGGAGCTGTTTTTT. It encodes CATSDPRSGSGTGELFF.

The CDR3 sequence is CASNGGAGYGYTF. The CDR3 DNA follows: TGTGCCAGCAATGGGGGGGCGGGTTATGGCTACACCTTC. The chain links TRBV6-1 to TRBJ1-2; perhaps TRBD1 as D (6 bases). The V gene lost 7 bases and the J gene lost 5 bases, with 14 bases spanning the gap. Germline V gene data show CDR1 as MNHNS and CDR2 as SASEGT. The CDR3 covers 13 residues.

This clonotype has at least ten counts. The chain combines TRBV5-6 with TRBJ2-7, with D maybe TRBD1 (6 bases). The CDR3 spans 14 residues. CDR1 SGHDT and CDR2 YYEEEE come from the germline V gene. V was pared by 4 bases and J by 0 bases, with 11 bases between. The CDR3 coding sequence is TGTGCCAGCAGCGGGGGCCCTAGCTCCTACGAGCAGTACTTC. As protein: CASSGGPSSYEQYF. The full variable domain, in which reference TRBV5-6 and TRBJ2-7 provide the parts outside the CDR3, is DAGVTQSPTHLIKTRGQQVTLRCSPKSGHDTVSWYQQALGQGPQFIFQYYEEEERQRGNFPDRFSGHQFPNYSSELNVNALLLGDSALYLCASSGGPSSYEQYFGPGTRLTVT.

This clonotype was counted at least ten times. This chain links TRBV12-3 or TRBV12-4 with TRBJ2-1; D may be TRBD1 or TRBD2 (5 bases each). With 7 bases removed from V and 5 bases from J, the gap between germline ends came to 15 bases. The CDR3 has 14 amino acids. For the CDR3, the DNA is TGTGCCAGCAAGGCTCGGGACGATCACAATGAGCAGTTCTTC. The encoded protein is CASKARDDHNEQFF.

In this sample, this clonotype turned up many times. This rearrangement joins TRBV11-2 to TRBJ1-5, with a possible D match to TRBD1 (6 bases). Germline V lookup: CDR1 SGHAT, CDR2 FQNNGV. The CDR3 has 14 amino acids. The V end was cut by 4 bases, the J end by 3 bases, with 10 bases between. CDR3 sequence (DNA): TGTGCCAGCAGCTCCGGACAGTTCAATCAGCCCCAGCATTTT. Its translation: CASSSGQFNQPQHF. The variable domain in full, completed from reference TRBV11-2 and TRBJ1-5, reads EAGVAQSPRYKIIEKRQSVAFWCNPISGHATLYWYQQILGQGPKLLIQFQNNGVVDDSQLPKDRFSAERLKGVDSTLKIQPAKLEDSAVYLCASSSGQFNQPQHFGDGTRLSIL.

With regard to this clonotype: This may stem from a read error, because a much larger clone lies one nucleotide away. CDR3 sequence reads: CSASGNTDAFF. The DNA for the CDR3 is TGCAGTGCTAGTGGGAACACTGACGCTTTCTTT. V usage is TRBV20-1 and J usage is TRBJ1-1; unclear D gene. The length of the CDR3 is 11 residues. The V gene's germline CDR1 is DFQATT and CDR2 SNEGSKA (reference sequence).

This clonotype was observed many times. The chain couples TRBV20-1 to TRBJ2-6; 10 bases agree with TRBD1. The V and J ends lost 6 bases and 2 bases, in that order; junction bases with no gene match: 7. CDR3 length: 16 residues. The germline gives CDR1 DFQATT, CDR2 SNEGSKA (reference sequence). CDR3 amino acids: CSAGTGVFPGANVLTF. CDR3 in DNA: TGCAGTGCAGGGACAGGGGTTTTCCCTGGGGCCAACGTCCTGACTTTC.

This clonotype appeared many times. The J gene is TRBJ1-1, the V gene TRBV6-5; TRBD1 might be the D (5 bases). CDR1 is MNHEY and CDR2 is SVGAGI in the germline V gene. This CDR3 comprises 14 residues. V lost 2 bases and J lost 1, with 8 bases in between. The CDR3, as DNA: TGTGCCAGCAGTTACGACAGAAAGAACACTGAAGCTTTCTTT. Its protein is CASSYDRKNTEAFF.

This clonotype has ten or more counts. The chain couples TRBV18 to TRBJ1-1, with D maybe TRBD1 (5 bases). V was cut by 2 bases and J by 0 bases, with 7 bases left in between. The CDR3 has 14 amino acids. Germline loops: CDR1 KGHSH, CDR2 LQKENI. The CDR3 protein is CASSPGGLNTEAFF. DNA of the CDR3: TGTGCCAGCTCACCAGGGGGACTGAACACTGAAGCTTTCTTT.